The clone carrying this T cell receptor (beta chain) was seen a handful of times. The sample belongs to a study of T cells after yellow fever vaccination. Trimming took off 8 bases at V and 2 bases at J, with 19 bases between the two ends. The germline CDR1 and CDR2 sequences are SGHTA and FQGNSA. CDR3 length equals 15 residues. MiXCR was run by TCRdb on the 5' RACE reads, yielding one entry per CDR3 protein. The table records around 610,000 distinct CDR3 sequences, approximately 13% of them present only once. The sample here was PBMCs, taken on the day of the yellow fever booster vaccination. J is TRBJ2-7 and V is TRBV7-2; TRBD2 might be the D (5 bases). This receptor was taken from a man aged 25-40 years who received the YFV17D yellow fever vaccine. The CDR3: CASASEPGGAYEQYF. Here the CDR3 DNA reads TGTGCCAGCGCTTCGGAGCCAGGAGGAGCCTACGAGCAGTACTTC.